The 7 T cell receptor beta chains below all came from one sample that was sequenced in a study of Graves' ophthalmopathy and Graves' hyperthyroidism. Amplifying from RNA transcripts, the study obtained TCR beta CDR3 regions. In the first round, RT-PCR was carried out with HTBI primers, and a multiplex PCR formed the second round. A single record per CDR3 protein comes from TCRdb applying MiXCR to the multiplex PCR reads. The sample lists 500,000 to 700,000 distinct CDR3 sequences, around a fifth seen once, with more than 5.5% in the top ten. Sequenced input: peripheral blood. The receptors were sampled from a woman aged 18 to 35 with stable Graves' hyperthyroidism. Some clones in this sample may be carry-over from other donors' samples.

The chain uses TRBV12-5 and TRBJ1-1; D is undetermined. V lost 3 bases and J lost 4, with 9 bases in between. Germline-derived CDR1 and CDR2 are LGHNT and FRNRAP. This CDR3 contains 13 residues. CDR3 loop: CASGFGGPTEAFF. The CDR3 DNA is TGTGCTAGTGGTTTTGGCGGGCCCACTGAAGCTTTCTTT.

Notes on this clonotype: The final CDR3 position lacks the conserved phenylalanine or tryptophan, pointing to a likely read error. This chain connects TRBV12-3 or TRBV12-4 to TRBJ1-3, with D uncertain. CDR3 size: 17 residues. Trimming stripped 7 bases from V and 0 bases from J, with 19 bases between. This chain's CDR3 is CASTLPLGRDSGNTIYS. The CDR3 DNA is TGTGCCAGCACCTTACCGCTTGGACGGGACTCTGGAAACACCATATATTCT.

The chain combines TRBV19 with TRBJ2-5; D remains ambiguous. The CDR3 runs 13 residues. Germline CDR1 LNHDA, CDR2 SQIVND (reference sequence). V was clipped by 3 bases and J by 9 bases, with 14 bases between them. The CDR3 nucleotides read TGTGCCAGTAGTATCCAAGAGTTGAGTGCCCAGTACTTC. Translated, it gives CASSIQELSAQYF.

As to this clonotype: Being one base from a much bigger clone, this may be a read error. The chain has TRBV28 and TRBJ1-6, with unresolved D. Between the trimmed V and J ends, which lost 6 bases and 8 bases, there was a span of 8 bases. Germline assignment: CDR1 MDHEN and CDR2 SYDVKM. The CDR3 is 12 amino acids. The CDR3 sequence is CASSLAHSPLHF. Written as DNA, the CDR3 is TGTGCCAGCAGCTTGGCCCATTCACCCCTCCACTTT.

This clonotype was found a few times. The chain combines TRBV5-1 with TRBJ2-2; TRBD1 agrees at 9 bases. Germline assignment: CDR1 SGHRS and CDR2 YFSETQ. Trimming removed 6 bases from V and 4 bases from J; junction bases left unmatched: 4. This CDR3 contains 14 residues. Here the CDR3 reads CASTTGGGTGELFF. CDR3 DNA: TGCGCCAGCACGACAGGGGGAGGCACCGGGGAGCTGTTTTTT.

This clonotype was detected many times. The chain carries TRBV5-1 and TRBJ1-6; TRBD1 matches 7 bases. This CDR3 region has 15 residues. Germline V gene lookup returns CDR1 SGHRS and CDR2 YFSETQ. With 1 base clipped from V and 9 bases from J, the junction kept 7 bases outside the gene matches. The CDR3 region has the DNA TGCGCCAGCAGCTTGTTAGGGGGCGCGGGTTCACCCCTCCACTTT. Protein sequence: CASSLLGGAGSPLHF. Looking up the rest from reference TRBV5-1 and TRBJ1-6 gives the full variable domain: KAGVTQTPRYLIKTRGQQVTLSCSPISGHRSVSWYQQTPGQGLQFLFEYFSETQRNKGNFPGRFSGRQFSNSRSEMNVSTLELGDSALYLCASSLLGGAGSPLHFGNGTRLTVT.

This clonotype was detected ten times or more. CDR3: CASSLRGLAGGLSYEQYF. The CDR3, as DNA: TGCGCCAGCAGCTTGCGGGGACTAGCGGGAGGGCTATCCTACGAGCAGTACTTC. The V call is TRBV5-1, the J call TRBJ2-7; 16 nucleotides line up with TRBD2. Germline CDR1 is SGHRS and CDR2 is YFSETQ. V shed 1 base, J shed 1 base, and the junction held 5 bases outside the gene matches. There are 18 residues in the CDR3.